These 8 T cell receptor beta chains originate from one sample sequenced in a study of cytomegalovirus exposure and HLA in healthy donors. The PCR made use of 60 Vbeta and 13 Jbeta primers. Clones were sequenced by immunoSEQ multiplex PCR, and TCRdb holds only the in-frame ones, with some missing. This table holds fewer than 250,000 clones, around 87% found once. Sequencing was done on a sample of PBMCs. The receptors stem from a man aged 30 to 39 in good health and CMV-seronegative.

This chain links TRBV5-1 with TRBJ1-5, with D unresolved. V was pared by 0 bases and J by 9 bases, with 13 bases between. The CDR3 is 14 amino acids. In germline, CDR1 is SGHRS, CDR2 YFSETQ. CDR3 sequence reads: CASSLGAGERPQHF. CDR3 sequence (DNA): TGCGCCAGCAGCTTGGGGGCCGGGGAGCGGCCCCAGCATTTT.

This clone occurred once. This chain joins TRBV5-1 and TRBJ2-1, with D possibly TRBD1 on 5 matching bases. Germline CDR1 SGHRS, CDR2 YFSETQ. Trimming cost V 0 bases and J 6 bases, with 10 bases left between them. The CDR3 is 14 amino acids. CDR3 bases: TGCGCCAGCAGCTTGGGACAGATGGGCAATGAGCAGTTCTTC. Translation gives CASSLGQMGNEQFF.

The count of this clone is one. The chain joins TRBV10-3 to TRBJ1-1; D is unclear. Between the trimmed V and J ends, which lost 4 bases and 0 bases, there was a span of 15 bases. The CDR3 has 16 amino acids. The V gene's germline CDR1 is ENHRY and CDR2 SYGVKD. Here the CDR3 DNA reads TGTGCCATCAGTGGTTGGGGAGAGGGCATGAACACTGAAGCTTTCTTT. Amino acids: CAISGWGEGMNTEAFF.

This sequence joins TRBV19 and TRBJ2-7; 11 bases agree with TRBD2. This CDR3 region has 20 residues. Unmatched junction bases numbered 16, after V lost 1 base and J lost 2 bases. Germline V gene sequence: CDR1 LNHDA, CDR2 SQIVND (reference sequence). The CDR3 nucleotides are TGTGCCAGTAGTATAGGCCCTAGCCCCACCCTAGCGGGAGGAACCTACGAGCAGTACTTC. Encoded protein: CASSIGPSPTLAGGTYEQYF.

This clone appeared once. The chain uses TRBV9 and TRBJ2-6; TRBD1 aligns across 10 bases. Trimming cost V 3 bases and J 4 bases; bases outside gene matches: 13. Germline CDR1 is SGDLS and CDR2 is YYNGEE. The CDR3 consists of 19 residues. The CDR3 loop reads CASSARSDRGLWGANVLTF. The DNA for the CDR3 is TGTGCCAGCAGCGCTAGATCGGACAGGGGGTTGTGGGGGGCCAACGTCCTGACTTTC.

This chain connects TRBV6-5 to TRBJ2-2, with 7 bases identical to TRBD1. Per the germline V gene, CDR1 is MNHEY and CDR2 is SVGAGI. This CDR3 is 15 amino acids long. J was trimmed by 0 bases and V by 6 bases; bases with no gene match: 4. The CDR3 coding sequence is TGTGCCAGCAGGTTCGACAGGGCGAACACCGGGGAGCTGTTTTTT. Its protein product is CASRFDRANTGELFF.

The rearrangement links TRBV25-1 to TRBJ2-3; D is unresolved. Germline CDR1 is MGHDK and CDR2 is SYGVNS. The CDR3 runs to 13 residues. V lost 3 bases and J 4 bases, leaving 8 bases between the germline ends. In DNA form, the CDR3 reads TGTGCCAGCAGTGACGGGTGGGCAGATACGCAGTATTTT. Encoded protein: CASSDGWADTQYF.

V usage is TRBV7-2 and J usage is TRBJ2-5; D might be TRBD2 (5 bases). The CDR3 covers 11 residues. V shed 6 bases and J shed 9 bases, with 11 bases lying between them. Germline CDR1 is SGHTA and CDR2 is FQGNSA. In DNA form, the CDR3 reads TGTGCCAGCAGTGATCCCGGGGCCCAGTACTTC. Translation: CASSDPGAQYF.